The T cell receptor (beta chain) under discussion was sequenced for a study of vaccination and CD4 T cells after COVID-19. Overall study context: Convalescents were six males and four females, two of them Hispanic. Stimuli were overlapping spike peptide pools of SARS-CoV-2 and three common cold coronaviruses (HCoV-NL63, HCoV-OC43, HCoV-229E).

Looked up from germline, CDR1 is MNHNS and CDR2 is SASEGT. The CDR3 loop spans 15 amino acids. Cultured CD4+ T cell DNA underwent sequencing with the Oncomine TCR Beta short-read assay. It was from cultured CD4+ T cells that genomic DNA was extracted. TCRdb recomputed calls from the PCR reads with MiXCR, one row per CDR3 protein. Here the sample spans fewer than 30,000 distinct CDR3 sequences, about 35% being singletons. Time point here: late sampling 161 to 241 days after vaccination in three convalescent patients. Specified treatment: roughly ten-day PBMC culture with coronavirus spike peptide pools or control peptides (ViraFEST assay). This clonotype appeared a few times. The antigen remains undetermined. An end of the junction differs from the germline gene, which may be a read error. Study findings and constraints: There were relatively few convalescent patients studied, and there were no early post-infection timepoints.

The sequence came from a human donor who had recovered from COVID-19. The V gene is TRBV6-1, the J gene TRBJ2-7; weak D call: TRBD1 (6 bases). Sample: CD4+ T cells from blood, cultured in vitro, taken about 7 months after SARS-CoV-2 vaccination. The DNA for the CDR3 is TGTGCCAGCAATGAAGCAGGGGCCAGACGGTACGAGCAGTACTTC. It yields the protein CASNEAGARRYEQYF.